These 13 T cell receptor beta chains originate from one sample sequenced in a study of TIL therapy for anti-PD-1-resistant metastatic lung cancer. The sample's time point: pre-treatment sample, taken before nivolumab and TIL therapy. The libraries were made with immunoSEQ v3. Only in-frame clones appear in the TCRdb table, and some are missing; sequencing was by immunoSEQ multiplex PCR. The sample lists 10,000 to 15,000 clones; roughly 80% were seen once. The specimen comprised blood, sampled at baseline. Source of these receptors: a person aged 25-85 years with non-small cell lung cancer.

On this clone: The sample contains more than one DNA sequence encoding this CDR3. The V gene is TRBV6-5, the J gene TRBJ1-2, with a tentative D call TRBD1 (6 bases). Trimming removed 8 bases from V and 8 bases from J, with 21 bases in between. Germline CDR1 is MNHEY and CDR2 is SVGAGI. The CDR3 is 14 residues long. CDR3 sequence: CASGPGDTARGYTF. The CDR3 DNA sequence: TGTGCCAGCGGCCCCGGGGACACGGCTCGAGGCTACACCTTC.

V usage is TRBV9 and J usage is TRBJ2-5; TRBD1 matches 9 bases. The CDR3 consists of 15 residues. Germline CDR1 is SGDLS and CDR2 is YYNGEE. V dropped 3 bases and J dropped 4; count of bases not matched to a gene: 7. The CDR3 here is CASSAYVGQGETQYF. The CDR3 coding sequence is TGTGCCAGCAGCGCATATGTGGGACAGGGAGAGACCCAGTACTTC.

The genes are TRBV14 and TRBJ2-3; tentative D call: TRBD1 (6 bases). V was trimmed by 4 bases and J by 8 bases, leaving 22 bases between them. Germline lookup yields CDR1 SGHDN and CDR2 FVKESK. The CDR3 sequence is 16 residues long. Here the CDR3 DNA reads TGTGCCAGCAGCCCCCAAGGCCAGGGGTTGTTTGGTACGCAGTATTTT. Its protein product is CASSPQGQGLFGTQYF. Full variable domain (outside the CDR3, taken from reference TRBV14 and TRBJ2-3): EAGVTQFPSHSVIEKGQTVTLRCDPISGHDNLYWYRRVMGKEIKFLLHFVKESKQDESGMPNNRFLAERTGGTYSTLKVQPAELEDSGVYFCASSPQGQGLFGTQYFGPGTRLTVL.

V and J are TRBV6-5 and TRBJ1-4; D gene unclear. V lost 6 bases and J 8 bases, leaving 19 bases between the germline ends. This CDR3 is 15 amino acids long. Germline CDR1 MNHEY, CDR2 SVGAGI. The CDR3 coding sequence is TGTGCCAGCAGCCCACGAGCGCGGGTCGAGGAAAAACTGTTTTTT. It yields the protein CASSPRARVEEKLFF.

The chain carries TRBV6-5 and TRBJ2-7; perhaps D is TRBD1 or TRBD2 (6 bases each). The V gene lost 2 bases and the J gene lost 0 bases, with 14 bases spanning the gap. CDR3 length: 16 amino acids. Germline CDR1 reads MNHEY; CDR2 reads SVGAGI. CDR3 amino acids: CASSYGRGRPSYEQYF. In DNA, the CDR3 is TGTGCCAGCAGTTACGGTAGGGGGAGGCCCTCCTACGAGCAGTACTTC.

As for this clone: Germline and junction disagree at one end, which may indicate a read error. The chain uses TRBV30 and TRBJ1-1; D is possibly TRBD1 (5 bases). This CDR3 has 11 residues. Germline lookup yields CDR1 GTSNPN and CDR2 SVGIG (reference sequence). The CDR3 DNA follows: TGTGCCTGGCAATCGGGGGTTGTGGATAAATTT. This translates into CAWQSGVVDKF.

The V gene is TRBV5-1, the J gene TRBJ2-1, with 9 bases fitting TRBD2. Losses at the gene ends were 2 bases for V and 6 bases for J; bases not matched to a gene: 9. Germline V gene sequence: CDR1 SGHRS, CDR2 YFSETQ. The CDR3 totals 16 residues. The CDR3 region is CASSFPASGDPNEQFF. In DNA, the CDR3 is TGCGCCAGCAGCTTCCCCGCTAGCGGGGACCCCAATGAGCAGTTCTTC.

The chain uses TRBV5-4 and TRBJ2-4, with D maybe TRBD2 (5 bases). V dropped 4 bases and J dropped 5 bases, with 16 bases sitting between them. This CDR3 is 15 amino acids long. The germline V gene encodes CDR1 SGHNT and CDR2 YYREEE (reference sequence). The CDR3 loop is CASSRRLAGENIQYF. Written as DNA, the CDR3 is TGTGCCAGCAGCCGGCGCCTAGCCGGGGAAAACATTCAGTACTTC.

The chain combines TRBV30 with TRBJ2-1, with 9 bases identical to TRBD1. The CDR3 spans 13 residues. The germline gives CDR1 GTSNPN, CDR2 SVGIG (reference sequence). The ends lost 8 bases at V and 3 bases at J; junction bases unmatched: 5. DNA of the CDR3: TGTGCCGGCCGACAGGGGGACTACAATGAGCAGTTCTTC. This codes for CAGRQGDYNEQFF. Looking up the rest from reference TRBV30 and TRBJ2-1 gives the full variable domain: SQTIHQWPATLVQPVGSPLSLECTVEGTSNPNLYWYRQAAGRGLQLLFYSVGIGQISSEVPQNLSASRPQDRQFILSSKKLLLSDSGFYLCAGRQGDYNEQFFGPGTRLTVL.

This chain connects TRBV5-1 to TRBJ1-4, with D perhaps matching TRBD1 (6 bases). The CDR3 totals 14 residues. The germline CDR1 and CDR2 sequences are SGHRS and YFSETQ. Trimming removed 0 bases from V and 7 bases from J, with 10 bases in between. The CDR3 reads CASSLEGGREKLFF. The CDR3 coding sequence is TGCGCCAGCAGCTTGGAGGGGGGGCGTGAAAAACTGTTTTTT.

V gene TRBV5-1 combines with J gene TRBJ1-2; D remains unclear. The length of the CDR3 is 13 residues. V was trimmed by 4 bases and J by 4 bases, leaving 11 bases between them. Germline CDR1 and CDR2: SGHRS and YFSETQ. Written as DNA, the CDR3 is TGCGCCAGCAGCCCGGACTCTAGCTATGGCTACACCTTC. It is translated as CASSPDSSYGYTF.

This chain joins TRBV29-1 and TRBJ2-7; D possibly uses TRBD1 or TRBD2 (5 bases each). The germline gives CDR1 SQVTM, CDR2 ANQGSEA. The CDR3 length is 13 residues. With 4 bases removed from V and 4 bases from J, the gap between germline ends came to 14 bases. The chain's CDR3 is CSVVGQGVYEQYF. CDR3 nucleotides: TGCAGCGTTGTTGGGCAGGGAGTTTACGAGCAGTACTTC.

The V call is TRBV6-1, the J call TRBJ2-7, with 12 bases fitting TRBD2. Losses at the gene ends were 4 bases for V and 6 bases for J; bases not matched to a gene: 7. Germline CDR1 MNHNS, CDR2 SASEGT. The CDR3 is 15 amino acids. The CDR3: CASSAETSGSLEQYF. DNA for the CDR3: TGTGCCAGCAGTGCTGAGACTAGCGGGAGCCTCGAGCAGTACTTC.